This TCR beta chain was recorded in a study of graft-versus-host responses after intestinal transplantation. The wider study: Uniformly, recipients were administered anti-thymocyte globulin induction with subsequent tacrolimus and steroids for two to three years. Points from the study as a whole: Detected in recipient marrow were GvH clones, some of which were first observed in ileum or blood.

With 4 bases clipped from V and 2 bases from J, the junction kept 7 bases outside the gene matches. The germline V gene has CDR1 SEHNR and CDR2 FQNEAQ (reference sequence). This CDR3 is 15 amino acids long. Concerning this clone itself: The target antigen is unknown.

The protocol was immunoSEQ multiplex PCR, while the TCRdb copy is restricted to in-frame clones and leaves out a portion. The repertoire holds 90,000 to 120,000 clones, around 90% seen once, with about 0.73% in the top ten. The sequences come from unstimulated CD4+ T cells sorted from spleen or lymph node cells, collected before transplant. The V gene is TRBV7-9, the J gene TRBJ2-7; 8 nucleotides line up with TRBD1. This clonotype was obtained from a human donor who was the organ donor for an intestinal transplant. Here the CDR3 DNA reads TGTGCCAGCAGCTCGAGGACAGGGACCACCTACGAGCAGTACTTC. It codes for CASSSRTGTTYEQYF.